The 3 T cell receptor beta chains presented below share a single source sample, sequenced in a study of breast tumors, draining lymph nodes, adjacent tissues. From the multiplex PCR reads, TCRdb called clonotypes with MiXCR, one entry per CDR3 protein. The repertoire holds some 65,000 distinct CDR3 sequences, with approximately 40% as singletons. Source material: breast tumor tissue. The receptors were gathered from a female donor with breast cancer. Some clones in this sample may be carry-over from other donors' samples.

The V call is TRBV4-2, the J call TRBJ1-2; possible D gene TRBD1, 5 bases. With 1 base removed from V and 2 bases from J, the gap between germline ends came to 8 bases. There are 14 residues in the CDR3. Germline CDR1 reads LGHNA; CDR2 reads YNFKEQ. Written as DNA, the CDR3 is TGTGCCAGCAGCCAAGTCGAGGGGAACTATGGCTACACCTTC. Its protein is CASSQVEGNYGYTF.

This clonotype was observed at least ten times. It may be a read error: a sequence one base away is much more abundant. The chain employs TRBV20-1 and TRBJ2-6; D could derive from TRBD1 or TRBD2 (5 bases each). Germline V gene data show CDR1 as DFQATT and CDR2 as SNEGSKA (reference sequence). The CDR3 length is 14 residues. The DNA of the CDR3 is TGCAGTGCTAGCGTGGACTCTGGGGCCACCGTCCTGACTTTC. Encoded protein: CSASVDSGATVLTF.

There are many counts of this clonotype. V is TRBV6-5 and J is TRBJ2-1; TRBD2 agrees at 10 bases. This CDR3 contains 16 residues. Per the germline V gene, CDR1 is MNHEY and CDR2 is SVGAGI. The trim removed 7 bases at V and 7 bases at J, leaving 13 bases unmatched. CDR3 loop: CASTPWALAGENEQFF. Written as DNA, the CDR3 is TGTGCCAGCACCCCTTGGGCCCTAGCGGGAGAGAATGAGCAGTTCTTC.